This T cell receptor beta chain was sequenced for a study of PD-1 blockade in classical Hodgkin lymphoma. Sequenced by immunoSEQ multiplex PCR; TCRdb stores in-frame clones only, minus some. The sample has about 12,000 clones, approximately 79% seen once; the top ten hold 1.6%. Trimming cost V 8 bases and J 8 bases; bases outside gene matches: 14. Germline CDR1 and CDR2: SEHNR and FQNEAQ (reference sequence). The CDR3 sequence is 14 residues long. Every one of the patients relapsed after autologous stem cell transplantation (brentuximab vedotin exposure was variable). Researchers used magnetic negative selection to pull out pure CD4+ T cells from thawed PBMCs. This clone was seen a handful of times. Antigen: not known. Study-level points and caveats: Those patients who began receiving nivolumab less than 1 year after ASCT had lower diversity, and they were excluded.

The sample here was CD4+ T cells from blood, taken at baseline. The sequence came from a human donor with classical Hodgkin lymphoma. V gene TRBV7-9 combines with J gene TRBJ1-2, with 7 bases that match TRBD1. CDR3 coding DNA: TGTGCCAGCGCCAAGGATACAGGGGTGGAAGGCTACACCTTC. Encoded protein: CASAKDTGVEGYTF.